A single sample gave rise to the 13 T cell receptor beta chains below, sequenced in a study of T cell repertoires in cytomegalovirus infection. Their antigens remain unidentified. TCRdb ran MiXCR on the reads and lists one entry per CDR3 protein. The table records a few hundred thousand distinct CDR3 sequences, over 35% of them present only once. The sample was cultured PBMCs, taken from culture after CMV antigen stimulation. The receptors originated from a human donor in good health (CMV status not recorded). Some clones in this sample may be carry-over from other donors' samples.

This chain connects TRBV6-5 to TRBJ2-7, with a tentative D call TRBD1 (6 bases). CDR1 MNHEY and CDR2 SVGAGI come from the germline V gene. The CDR3 is 15 residues long. V was cut by 1 base and J by 3 bases, with 13 bases left in between. The CDR3 coding sequence is TGTGCCAGCAGTTACTTCGGGCAGGGGCTCTACGAGCAGTACTTC. The encoded protein is CASSYFGQGLYEQYF.

This clonotype was seen a few times. The chain's CDR3 is CASTTPGQGRSSEQFF. In DNA, the CDR3 is TGTGCCAGCACCACCCCCGGACAGGGCCGTTCGAGTGAGCAGTTCTTC. The chain employs TRBV6-2 or TRBV6-3 and TRBJ2-1; 8 positions agree with TRBD1. The CDR3 contains 16 residues. CDR1 is MNHEY and CDR2 is SVGEGT in the germline V gene. Trimming took 7 bases from V and 9 from J; bases not matched to a gene: 17.

This clonotype was counted a few times. The gene calls are TRBV30 and TRBJ1-3; 7 bases match TRBD1. Germline assignment: CDR1 GTSNPN and CDR2 SVGIG (reference sequence). The J segment lost 2 bases and the V segment lost 0 bases, leaving 1 base of the junction unmatched. CDR3 length: 14 residues. The CDR3 coding sequence is TGTGCCTGGAGTGTAGGGGGCGCTGGAAACACCATATATTTT. Residues: CAWSVGGAGNTIYF. Drawing the rest from reference TRBV30 and TRBJ1-3, the complete variable domain is SQTIHQWPATLVQPVGSPLSLECTVEGTSNPNLYWYRQAAGRGLQLLFYSVGIGQISSEVPQNLSASRPQDRQFILSSKKLLLSDSGFYLCAWSVGGAGNTIYFGEGSWLTVV.

The chain combines TRBV6-1 with TRBJ2-7; unclear D gene. CDR1 is MNHNS, CDR2 SASEGT, per germline. V shed 8 bases and J shed 5 bases, with 16 bases lying between them. The CDR3 has 13 amino acids. The CDR3 coding sequence is TGTGCCAGCCTCGCTGGTCCAGTGGACGAGCAGTACTTC. It yields the protein CASLAGPVDEQYF.

The chain combines TRBV6-6 with TRBJ1-5; unclear D gene. Germline V CDR1 and CDR2: MNHNY, SVGAGI (reference sequence). V lost 7 bases and J 3 bases, leaving 10 bases between the germline ends. The CDR3 consists of 13 residues. The CDR3 reads CASTRVTNQPQHF. Here the CDR3 DNA reads TGTGCCAGCACCCGGGTTACCAATCAGCCCCAGCATTTT.

In this sample, this clonotype turned up a few times. The chain has TRBV7-2 and TRBJ2-7; D is unresolved. Trimming took 7 bases from V and 2 from J, leaving 9 bases between them. This CDR3 has 12 residues. Germline V gives CDR1 SGHTA, CDR2 FQGNSA. The DNA of the CDR3 is TGTGCCAGCAATAATCCCCCCTACGAGCAGTACTTC. Translating it yields CASNNPPYEQYF.

This chain uses TRBV6-5 with TRBJ2-3; 7 bases line up with TRBD2. V shed 2 bases, J shed 3 bases, and the junction held 5 bases outside the gene matches. CDR3 length: 15 amino acids. The germline gives CDR1 MNHEY, CDR2 SVGAGI. The CDR3 is CASSYAGVRTDTQYF. In nucleotides, the CDR3 is TGTGCCAGCAGTTACGCGGGAGTTCGTACAGATACGCAGTATTTT.

The chain couples TRBV20-1 to TRBJ1-5, with 10 bases fitting TRBD1. This CDR3 contains 13 residues. CDR1 is DFQATT, CDR2 SNEGSKA, per germline (reference sequence). V lost 5 bases and J lost 7; bases outside the gene matches: 5. This chain's CDR3 is CSAATGGGQPQHF. The CDR3, as DNA: TGCAGTGCTGCGACAGGGGGCGGGCAGCCCCAGCATTTT.

Many counts were recorded for this clonotype. The chain carries TRBV7-8 and TRBJ1-5; a possible D gene is TRBD1 (6 bases). This CDR3 is 15 amino acids long. Trimming took off 3 bases at V and 4 bases at J, with 13 bases between the two ends. Germline lookup yields CDR1 SGHVS and CDR2 FQNEAQ. CDR3 sequence (DNA): TGTGCCAGCAGCTTGAGTGGGCAGGGGAATCAGCCCCAGCATTTT. The encoded protein is CASSLSGQGNQPQHF.

CDR3 DNA sequence: TGTGCCAGCAGCCCCGCCGCGTGGGCTGGCGAGCAGTACTTC. Translated, it gives CASSPAAWAGEQYF. The chain has TRBV11-2 and TRBJ2-7, with no clear D. The germline gives CDR1 SGHAT, CDR2 FQNNGV. Trimming took off 5 bases at V and 6 bases at J, with 17 bases between the two ends. CDR3 length: 14 amino acids. Full variable domain (remainder filled in from reference TRBV11-2 and TRBJ2-7): EAGVAQSPRYKIIEKRQSVAFWCNPISGHATLYWYQQILGQGPKLLIQFQNNGVVDDSQLPKDRFSAERLKGVDSTLKIQPAKLEDSAVYLCASSPAAWAGEQYFGPGTRLTVT.

There are many counts of this clonotype. This chain uses TRBV7-2 with TRBJ2-3; TRBD1 aligns across 9 bases. The J segment lost 2 bases and the V segment lost 2 bases, leaving 8 bases of the junction unmatched. Per the germline V gene, CDR1 is SGHTA and CDR2 is FQGNSA. The CDR3 length is 17 residues. This chain's CDR3 is CASSLNPGTGFTDTQYF. The CDR3 DNA sequence: TGTGCCAGCAGCTTAAATCCCGGGACAGGGTTCACAGATACGCAGTATTTT.

The chain combines TRBV6-2 or TRBV6-3 with TRBJ1-2; possible D gene TRBD1, 5 bases. V lost 2 bases and J lost 5, with 12 bases in between. The CDR3 sequence is 14 residues long. The V gene's germline CDR1 is MNHEY and CDR2 SVGEGT. CDR3: CASSYRGGTYGYTF. The DNA of the CDR3 is TGTGCCAGCAGTTACAGGGGCGGAACATATGGCTACACCTTC.

The chain couples TRBV10-3 to TRBJ2-3; 13 nucleotides line up with TRBD2. The CDR3 runs to 15 residues. J gave up 4 bases and V 6 bases, and 4 bases lay outside the gene matches. Germline CDR1 is ENHRY and CDR2 is SYGVKD. The CDR3 DNA is TGTGCCATCAGCGGGACTAGCGGGATCTCAGATACGCAGTATTTT. It is translated as CAISGTSGISDTQYF.